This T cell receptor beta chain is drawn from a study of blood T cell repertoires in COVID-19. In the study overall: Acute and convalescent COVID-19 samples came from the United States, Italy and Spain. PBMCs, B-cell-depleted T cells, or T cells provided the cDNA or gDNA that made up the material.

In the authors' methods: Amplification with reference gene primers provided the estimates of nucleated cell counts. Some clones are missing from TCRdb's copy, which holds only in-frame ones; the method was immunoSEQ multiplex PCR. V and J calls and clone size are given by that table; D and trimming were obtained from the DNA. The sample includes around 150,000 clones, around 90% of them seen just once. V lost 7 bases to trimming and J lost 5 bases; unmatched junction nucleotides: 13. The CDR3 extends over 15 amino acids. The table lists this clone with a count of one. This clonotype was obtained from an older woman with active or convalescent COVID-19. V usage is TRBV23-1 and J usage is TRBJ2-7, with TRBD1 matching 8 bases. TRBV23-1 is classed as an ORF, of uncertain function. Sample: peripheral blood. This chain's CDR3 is CASTCKGDRSNEQYF. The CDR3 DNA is TGCGCCAGCACCTGTAAAGGGGACAGGTCCAACGAGCAGTACTTC.